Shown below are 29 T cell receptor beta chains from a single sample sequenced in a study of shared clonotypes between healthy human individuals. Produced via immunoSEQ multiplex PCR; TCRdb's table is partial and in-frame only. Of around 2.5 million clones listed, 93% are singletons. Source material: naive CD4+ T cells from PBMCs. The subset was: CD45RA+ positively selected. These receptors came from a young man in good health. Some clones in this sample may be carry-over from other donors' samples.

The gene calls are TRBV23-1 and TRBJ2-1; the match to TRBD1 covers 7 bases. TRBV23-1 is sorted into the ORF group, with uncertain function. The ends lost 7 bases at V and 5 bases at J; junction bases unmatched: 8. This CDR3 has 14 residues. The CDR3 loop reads CASKPGQRNNEQFF. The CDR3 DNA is TGCGCCAGCAAACCGGGACAGAGGAACAATGAGCAGTTCTTC.

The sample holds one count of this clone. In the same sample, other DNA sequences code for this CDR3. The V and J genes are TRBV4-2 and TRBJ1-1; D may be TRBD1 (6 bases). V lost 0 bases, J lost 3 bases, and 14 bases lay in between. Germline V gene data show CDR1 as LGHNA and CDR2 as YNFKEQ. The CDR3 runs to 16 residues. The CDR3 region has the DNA TGTGCCAGCAGCCAAGATCTGGCCAGGGGCGACACTGAAGCTTTCTTT. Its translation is CASSQDLARGDTEAFF.

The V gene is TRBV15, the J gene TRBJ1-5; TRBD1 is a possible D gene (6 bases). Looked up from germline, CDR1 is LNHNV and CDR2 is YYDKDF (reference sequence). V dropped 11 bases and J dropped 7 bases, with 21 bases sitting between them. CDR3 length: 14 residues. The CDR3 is CAAMDSSGRQPQHF. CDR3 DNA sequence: TGTGCCGCCATGGACAGTTCAGGAAGACAGCCCCAGCATTTT.

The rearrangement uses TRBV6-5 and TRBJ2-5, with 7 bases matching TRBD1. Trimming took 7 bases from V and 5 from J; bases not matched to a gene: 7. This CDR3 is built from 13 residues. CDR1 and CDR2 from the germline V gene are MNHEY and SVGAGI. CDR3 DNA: TGTGCCAGCATGAGGGGGCCGGGGGAGACCCAGTACTTC. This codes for CASMRGPGETQYF.

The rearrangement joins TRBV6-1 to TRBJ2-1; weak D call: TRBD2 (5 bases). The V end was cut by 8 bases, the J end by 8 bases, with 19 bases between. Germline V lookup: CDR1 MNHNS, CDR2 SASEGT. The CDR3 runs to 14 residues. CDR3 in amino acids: CASLLGNPGDEQFF. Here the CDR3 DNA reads TGTGCCAGCCTCCTAGGCAACCCCGGGGATGAGCAGTTCTTC.

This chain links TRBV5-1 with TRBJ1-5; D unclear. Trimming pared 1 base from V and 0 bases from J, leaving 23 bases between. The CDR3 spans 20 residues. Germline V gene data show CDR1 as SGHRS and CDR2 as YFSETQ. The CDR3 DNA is TGCGCCAGCAGCTTGAGTCAGGCATCCAGTCCCACCTATAGCAATCAGCCCCAGCATTTT. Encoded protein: CASSLSQASSPTYSNQPQHF.

CDR3 in amino acids: CASSLRDSLYGYTF. The CDR3 coding sequence is TGTGCCAGCAGTTTACGGGACAGCCTCTATGGCTACACCTTC. The chain employs TRBV28 and TRBJ1-2, with 7 bases that match TRBD1. The germline V gene encodes CDR1 MDHEN and CDR2 SYDVKM. CDR3 length: 14 amino acids. The V gene end was trimmed by 2 bases and the J gene end by 4 bases; junction bases not matched to a gene: 4.

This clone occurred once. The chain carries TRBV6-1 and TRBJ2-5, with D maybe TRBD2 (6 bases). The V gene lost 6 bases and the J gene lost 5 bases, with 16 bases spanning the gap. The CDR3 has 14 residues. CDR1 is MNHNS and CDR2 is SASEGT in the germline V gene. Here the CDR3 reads CASRSTGEGETQYF. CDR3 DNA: TGTGCCAGCAGATCCACGGGGGAAGGCGAGACCCAGTACTTC.

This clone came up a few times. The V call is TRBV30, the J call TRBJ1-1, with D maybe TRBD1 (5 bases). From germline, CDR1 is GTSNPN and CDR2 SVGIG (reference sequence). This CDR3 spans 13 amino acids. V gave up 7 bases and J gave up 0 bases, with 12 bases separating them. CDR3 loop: CASEDSMNTEAFF. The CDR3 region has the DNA TGTGCCTCAGAAGACAGTATGAACACTGAAGCTTTCTTT.

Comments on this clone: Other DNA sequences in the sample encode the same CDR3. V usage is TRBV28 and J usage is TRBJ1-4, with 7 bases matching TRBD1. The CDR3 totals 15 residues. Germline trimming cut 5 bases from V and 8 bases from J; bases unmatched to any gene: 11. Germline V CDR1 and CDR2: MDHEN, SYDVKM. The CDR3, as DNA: TGTGCCAGCAGTCCCCACAGGGGCCTGGGGGAAAAACTGTTTTTT. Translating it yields CASSPHRGLGEKLFF.

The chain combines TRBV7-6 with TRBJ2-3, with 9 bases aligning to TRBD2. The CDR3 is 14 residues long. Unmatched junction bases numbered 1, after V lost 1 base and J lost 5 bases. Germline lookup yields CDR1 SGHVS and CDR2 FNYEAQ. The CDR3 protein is CASSLGGRGDTQYF. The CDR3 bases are TGTGCCAGCAGCTTAGGCGGGAGGGGAGATACGCAGTATTTT. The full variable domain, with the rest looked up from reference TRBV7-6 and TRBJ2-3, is GAGVSQSPRYKVTKRGQDVALRCDPISGHVSLYWYRQALGQGPEFLTYFNYEAQQDKSGLPNDRFSAERPEGSISTLTIQRTEQRDSAMYRCASSLGGRGDTQYFGPGTRLTVL.

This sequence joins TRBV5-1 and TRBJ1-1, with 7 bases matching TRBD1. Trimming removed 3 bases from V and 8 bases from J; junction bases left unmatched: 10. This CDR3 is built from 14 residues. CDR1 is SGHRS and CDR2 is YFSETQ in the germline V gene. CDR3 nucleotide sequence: TGCGCCAGCAGCTCCTGGACAGGCCGTCAAGAAGCTTTCTTT. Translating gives CASSSWTGRQEAFF. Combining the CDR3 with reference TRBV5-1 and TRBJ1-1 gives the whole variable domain KAGVTQTPRYLIKTRGQQVTLSCSPISGHRSVSWYQQTPGQGLQFLFEYFSETQRNKGNFPGRFSGRQFSNSRSEMNVSTLELGDSALYLCASSSWTGRQEAFFGQGTRLTVV.

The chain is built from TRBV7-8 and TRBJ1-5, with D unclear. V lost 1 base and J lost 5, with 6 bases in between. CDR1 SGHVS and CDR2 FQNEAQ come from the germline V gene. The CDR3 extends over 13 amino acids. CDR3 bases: TGTGCCAGCAGCTTAGATGGGTATCAGCCCCAGCATTTT. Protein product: CASSLDGYQPQHF.

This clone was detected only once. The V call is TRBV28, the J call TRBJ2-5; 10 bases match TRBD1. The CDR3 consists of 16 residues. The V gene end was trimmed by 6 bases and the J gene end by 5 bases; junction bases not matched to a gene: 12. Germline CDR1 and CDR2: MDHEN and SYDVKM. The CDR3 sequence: CASRGIWTGGKETQYF. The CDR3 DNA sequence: TGTGCCAGCAGGGGTATATGGACAGGGGGAAAGGAGACCCAGTACTTC. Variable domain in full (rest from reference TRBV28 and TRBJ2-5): DVKVTQSSRYLVKRTGEKVFLECVQDMDHENMFWYRQDPGLGLRLIYFSYDVKMKEKGDIPEGYSVSREKKERFSLILESASTNQTSMYLCASRGIWTGGKETQYFGPGTRLLVL.

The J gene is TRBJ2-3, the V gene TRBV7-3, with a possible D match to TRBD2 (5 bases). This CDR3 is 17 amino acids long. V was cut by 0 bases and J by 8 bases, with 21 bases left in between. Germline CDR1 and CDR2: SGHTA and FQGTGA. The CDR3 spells CASSLTAGPTIATTQYF. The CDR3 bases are TGTGCCAGCAGCTTAACTGCGGGCCCCACCATCGCTACTACGCAGTATTTT.

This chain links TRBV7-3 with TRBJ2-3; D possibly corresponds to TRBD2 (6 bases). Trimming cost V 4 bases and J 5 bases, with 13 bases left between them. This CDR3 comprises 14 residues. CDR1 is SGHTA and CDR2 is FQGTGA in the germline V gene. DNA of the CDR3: TGTGCCAGCAGCTGGGCGGGGCCCGGAGATACGCAGTATTTT. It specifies CASSWAGPGDTQYF.

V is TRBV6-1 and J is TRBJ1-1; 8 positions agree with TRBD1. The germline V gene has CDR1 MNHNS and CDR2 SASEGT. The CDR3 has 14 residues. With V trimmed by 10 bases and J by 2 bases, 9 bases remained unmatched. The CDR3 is CATSPDRGNTEAFF. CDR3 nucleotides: TGTGCCACCTCACCTGACAGGGGAAACACTGAAGCTTTCTTT.

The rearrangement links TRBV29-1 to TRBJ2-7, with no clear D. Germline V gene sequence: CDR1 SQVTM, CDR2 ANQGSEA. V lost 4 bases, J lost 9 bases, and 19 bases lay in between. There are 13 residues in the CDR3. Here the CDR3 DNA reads TGCAGCGTTGGCACCGGGCCCCTTTCCGGGCAGTACTTC. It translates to CSVGTGPLSGQYF.

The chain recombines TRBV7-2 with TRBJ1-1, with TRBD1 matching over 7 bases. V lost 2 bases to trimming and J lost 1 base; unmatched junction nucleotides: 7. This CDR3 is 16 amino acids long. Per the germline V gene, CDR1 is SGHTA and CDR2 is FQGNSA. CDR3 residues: CASSLSGTASNTEAFF. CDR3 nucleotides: TGTGCCAGCAGCTTATCCGGGACAGCCTCGAACACTGAAGCTTTCTTT.

In DNA form, the CDR3 reads TGTGCCAGTAGGCCCTGGACAGGGGGTCACACTGAAGCTTTCTTT. It codes for CASRPWTGGHTEAFF. The V gene is TRBV19, the J gene TRBJ1-1; TRBD1 agrees at 10 bases. J gave up 3 bases and V 6 bases, and 7 bases lay outside the gene matches. Germline CDR1 reads LNHDA; CDR2 reads SQIVND (reference sequence). CDR3 length: 15 amino acids.

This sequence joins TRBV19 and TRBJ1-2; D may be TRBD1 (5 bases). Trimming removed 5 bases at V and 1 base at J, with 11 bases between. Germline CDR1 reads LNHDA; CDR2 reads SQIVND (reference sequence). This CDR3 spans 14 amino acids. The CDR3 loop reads CASSGGRLNYGYTF. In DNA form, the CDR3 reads TGTGCCAGTAGTGGGGGACGTCTTAACTATGGCTACACCTTC.

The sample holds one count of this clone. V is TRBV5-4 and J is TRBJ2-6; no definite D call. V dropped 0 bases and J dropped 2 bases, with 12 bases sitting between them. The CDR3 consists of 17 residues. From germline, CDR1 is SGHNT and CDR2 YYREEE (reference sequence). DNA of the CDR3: TGTGCCAGCAGCTTGGGGCGGTCGACAACTGGGGCCAACGTCCTGACTTTC. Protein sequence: CASSLGRSTTGANVLTF.

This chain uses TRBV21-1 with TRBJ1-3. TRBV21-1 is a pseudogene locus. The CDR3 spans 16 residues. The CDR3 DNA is TGTGCCAGCAGCCTTCACATCGGAGGCTCTGGAAACACCATATATTTT. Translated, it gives CASSLHIGGSGNTIYF.

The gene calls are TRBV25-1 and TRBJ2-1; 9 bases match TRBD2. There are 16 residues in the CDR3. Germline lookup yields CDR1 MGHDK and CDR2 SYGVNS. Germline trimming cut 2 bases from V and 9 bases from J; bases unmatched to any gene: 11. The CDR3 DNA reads TGTGCCAGCAGTGAACTTGGCGGGAGGGCCACTGGTGAGCAGTTCTTC. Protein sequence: CASSELGGRATGEQFF.

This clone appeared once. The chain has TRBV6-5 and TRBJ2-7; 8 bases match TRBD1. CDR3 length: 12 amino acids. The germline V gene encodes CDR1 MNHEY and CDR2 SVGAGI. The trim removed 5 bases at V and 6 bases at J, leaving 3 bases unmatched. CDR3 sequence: CASSATGGEQYF. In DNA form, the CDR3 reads TGTGCCAGCAGTGCCACAGGGGGCGAGCAGTACTTC.

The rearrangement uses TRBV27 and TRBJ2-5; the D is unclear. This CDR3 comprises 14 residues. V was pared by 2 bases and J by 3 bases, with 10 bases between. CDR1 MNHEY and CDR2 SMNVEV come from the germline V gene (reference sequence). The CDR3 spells CASSLRSLKETQYF. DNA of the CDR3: TGTGCCAGCAGTTTACGGAGCCTAAAAGAGACCCAGTACTTC.

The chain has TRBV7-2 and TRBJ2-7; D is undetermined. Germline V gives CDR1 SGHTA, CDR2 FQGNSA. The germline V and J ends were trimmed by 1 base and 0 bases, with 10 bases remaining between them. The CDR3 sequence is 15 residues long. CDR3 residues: CASSLGMAFSYEQYF. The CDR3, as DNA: TGTGCCAGCAGCTTAGGGATGGCGTTCTCCTACGAGCAGTACTTC.

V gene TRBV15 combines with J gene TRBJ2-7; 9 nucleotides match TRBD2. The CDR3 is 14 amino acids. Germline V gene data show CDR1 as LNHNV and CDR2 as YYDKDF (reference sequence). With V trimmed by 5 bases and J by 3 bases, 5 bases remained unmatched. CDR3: CATSVGLANYEQYF. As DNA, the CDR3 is TGTGCCACCAGCGTTGGACTAGCGAACTACGAGCAGTACTTC.

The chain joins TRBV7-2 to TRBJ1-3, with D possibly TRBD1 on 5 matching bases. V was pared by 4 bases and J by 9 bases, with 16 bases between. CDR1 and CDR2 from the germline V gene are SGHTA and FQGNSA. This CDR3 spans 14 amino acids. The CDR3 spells CASSSIQGIGTIYF. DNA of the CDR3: TGTGCCAGCAGCTCGATTCAGGGAATCGGCACCATATATTTT.